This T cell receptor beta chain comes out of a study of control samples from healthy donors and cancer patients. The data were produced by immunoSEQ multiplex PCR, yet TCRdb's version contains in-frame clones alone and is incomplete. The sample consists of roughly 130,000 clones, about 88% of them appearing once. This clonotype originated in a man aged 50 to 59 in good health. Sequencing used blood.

This CDR3 is CATSDRYNEQFF. The DNA for the CDR3 is TGTGCCACCAGTGATCGGTACAATGAGCAGTTCTTC. The rearrangement links TRBV24-1 to TRBJ2-1; no reliable D call. This CDR3 comprises 12 residues. V was clipped by 3 bases and J by 4 bases, with 3 bases between them. Per the germline V gene, CDR1 is KGHDR and CDR2 is SFDVKD.